Sequencing of this TCR beta chain was carried out in a study of identical twins. Study-level points and caveats: One should note that invariant MAIT and iNKT cells could partly confound zero-insertion analyses. Less excess twin sharing appeared in beta out-of-frame sequences. Cord blood beta clonotypes present at high abundance carried fewer insertions; no such pattern appeared in memory repertoires. There was more out-of-frame TCR alpha sharing in monozygotic twins than models estimated.

For this clonotype: Its antigen remains unknown.

TCRdb reprocessed the 5' RACE reads via MiXCR and lists one record per CDR3 protein. The sample holds 450,000 to 650,000 distinct CDR3 sequences, over 12% seen once. The germline V gene encodes CDR1 ENHRY and CDR2 SYGVKD. Trimming removed 8 bases at V and 0 bases at J, with 14 bases between. This CDR3 is built from 15 residues. This sample also appeared in a second study, on yellow fever vaccine responses in identical twins.

Sample: CD4+ T cells sorted from blood. The TCR originated in a woman under 30 in good health. This sequence joins TRBV10-3 and TRBJ1-3; possibly TRBD1 for D (6 bases). The CDR3 nucleotides read TGTGCCATCGGGCCGGGGGCGAGCTCTGGAAACACCATATATTTT. This codes for CAIGPGASSGNTIYF.